The sequence of this TCR beta chain was determined in a study of T cells in Graves' hyperthyroidism and ophthalmopathy. Across the study: Peripheral blood was drawn at first diagnosis, prior to all treatment. Points from the study as a whole: Clonotypes that were expanded in thyroid above 0.001 mostly appeared in blood too.

This clonotype was counted at least ten times. Its antigen is currently unknown. The source material, RNA transcripts, was used to amplify TCR beta CDR3 regions. In the first-round RT-PCR of the TCR CDR3, the HTBI primer set was used. From the multiplex PCR reads, TCRdb called clonotypes with MiXCR, one entry per CDR3 protein. Of about half a million distinct CDR3 sequences in the sample, approximately 25% were seen once. Trimming removed 5 bases from V and 4 bases from J; junction bases left unmatched: 10. The CDR3 spans 15 residues. Per the germline V gene, CDR1 is SGHVS and CDR2 is FQNEAQ. Enrolled ophthalmopathy patients presented with a Clinical Activity Score of at least 3, a NOSPECS grade of at least 4, and disease duration under 3 months. Used for diagnoses were clinical symptoms, serum thyroxine and TRAb, thyroid ultrasound and orbital computed tomography.

The origin of this receptor is a woman aged 25 to 39 with Graves' ophthalmopathy. The chain couples TRBV7-8 to TRBJ1-2, with TRBD1 identical over 7 bases. Sequenced input: blood. CDR3 sequence (DNA): TGTGCCAGCAGCCCGAATTGGGACAGATCCTATGGCTACACCTTC. Translated: CASSPNWDRSYGYTF.